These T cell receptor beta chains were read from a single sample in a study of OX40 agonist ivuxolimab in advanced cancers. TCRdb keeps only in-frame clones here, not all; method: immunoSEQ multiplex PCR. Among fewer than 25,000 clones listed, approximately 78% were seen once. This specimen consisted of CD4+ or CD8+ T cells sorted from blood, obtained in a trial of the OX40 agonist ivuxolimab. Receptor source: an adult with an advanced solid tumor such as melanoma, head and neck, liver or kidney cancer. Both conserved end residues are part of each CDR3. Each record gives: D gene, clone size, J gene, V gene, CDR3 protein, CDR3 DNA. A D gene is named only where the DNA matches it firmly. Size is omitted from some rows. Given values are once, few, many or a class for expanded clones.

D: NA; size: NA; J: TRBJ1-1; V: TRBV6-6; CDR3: CASTTRRDTEAFF; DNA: TGTGCCAGCACAACCAGGAGGGACACTGAAGCTTTCTTT
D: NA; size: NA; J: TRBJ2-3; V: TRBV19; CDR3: CASRQSTDTQYF; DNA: TGTGCCAGTAGGCAAAGCACAGATACGCAGTATTTT
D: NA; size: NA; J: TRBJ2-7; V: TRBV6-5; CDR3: CASSPPGRLSYEQYF; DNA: TGTGCCAGCAGTCCCCCGGGACGGCTTTCCTACGAGCAGTACTTC
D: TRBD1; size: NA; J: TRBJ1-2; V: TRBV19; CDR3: CASSTTGTGNYGYTF; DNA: TGTGCCAGTAGTACTACCGGGACAGGGAACTATGGCTACACCTTC
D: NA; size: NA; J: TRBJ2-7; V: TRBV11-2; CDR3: CASSLRVDEQYF; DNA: TGTGCCAGCAGCTTACGGGTTGACGAGCAGTACTTC
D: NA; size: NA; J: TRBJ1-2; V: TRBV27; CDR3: CASSLSDGDYGYTF; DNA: TGTGCCAGCAGTTTATCGGACGGCGACTATGGCTACACCTTC
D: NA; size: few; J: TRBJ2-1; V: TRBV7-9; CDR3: CASSSSLGGSSYNEQFF; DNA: TGTGCCAGCAGCTCGAGCCTCGGGGGTAGCTCCTACAATGAGCAGTTCTTC
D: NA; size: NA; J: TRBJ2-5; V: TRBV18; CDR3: CASSPPGAQVIEQYF; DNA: TGTGCCAGCTCACCACCCGGAGCTCAGGTCATAGAGCAGTACTTC
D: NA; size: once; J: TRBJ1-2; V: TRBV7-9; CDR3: CASSLGSGREGYTF; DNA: TGTGCCAGCAGCTTAGGGAGCGGGAGAGAGGGCTACACCTTC
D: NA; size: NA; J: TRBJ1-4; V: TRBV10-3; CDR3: CAIRDSGNEKLFF; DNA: TGTGCCATCAGGGACAGTGGGAATGAAAAACTGTTTTTT
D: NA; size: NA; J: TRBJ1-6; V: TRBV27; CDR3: CASSLARTYNSPLHF; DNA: TGTGCCAGCAGTTTGGCGAGGACCTATAATTCACCCCTCCACTTT
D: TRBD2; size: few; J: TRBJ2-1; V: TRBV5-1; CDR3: CASSFSGGALEQFF; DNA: TGCGCCAGCAGCTTTAGCGGGGGGGCCCTTGAGCAGTTCTTC